The clone carrying this T cell receptor (beta chain) occurred many times. The observed sequence ends 3 residues before the CDR3 terminus, with the missing tail filled in from the germline J gene. V was pared by 5 bases and J by 5 bases, with 5 bases of the junction left unmatched. Germline-derived CDR1 and CDR2 are ENHRY and SYGVKD. The CDR3 has 16 residues. The data were taken from a study of T cell clonality in common variable immunodeficiency. TCRdb's table, derived via immunoSEQ multiplex PCR, lists solely in-frame clones and lacks some. The sample shows roughly 58,000 clones, none of them appearing just once.

The V gene is TRBV10-3, the J gene TRBJ2-2, with 13 nucleotides matching TRBD2. Sequenced sample: peripheral blood mononuclear cells. The clonotype originates from a person aged 18 to 70 in good health. The chain's CDR3 is CAISPGLAGETGELFF. Incomplete CDR3 DNA: TGTGCCATCAGTCCCGGACTAGCGGGAGAAACCGGGGAG.